This T cell receptor beta chain was retrieved from a study of immune cell composition in non-small cell lung cancer. The protocol was immunoSEQ multiplex PCR, while the TCRdb copy is restricted to in-frame clones and leaves out a portion. The data contain about 6,800 clones, 70% to 90% of them singletons. Per the germline V gene, CDR1 is WSHSY and CDR2 is SAAADI. V was cut by 2 bases and J by 5 bases, with 9 bases left in between. The CDR3 is 13 amino acids. Normal lung sampling was at least 3 cm from the tumour, as distant as possible. To note about this clone: Its antigen is not identified.

Study observations and caveats: Tumour-associated clones >0.5% occurred in approximately 31% of adenocarcinomas, about four fifths of squamous.

The TCR was taken from a human donor with non-small cell lung cancer. Sequencing was carried out using non-adjacent lung tissue. The V call is TRBV10-2, the J call TRBJ1-2; D is unclear. The CDR3 sequence: CASSEARGYGYTF. In DNA form, the CDR3 reads TGCGCCAGCAGTGAGGCCAGAGGGTATGGCTACACCTTC.